The entry below gives a single TCR beta chain sequence along with its context. Its cognate antigen is unknown. TCRdb's copy holds only in-frame clones and misses some; the assay was immunoSEQ multiplex PCR. The sample consists of some 15,000 clones, 78% of them appearing once. This entry belongs to a study of somatic mutations in cytotoxic T cells in rheumatoid arthritis. Study findings and constraints: Rheumatoid arthritis patients were compared with age-matched healthy controls, and their CD8+ T-cell clonality did not differ significantly.

This clonotype originated in an adult with rheumatoid arthritis. Material for sequencing was CD8+ T cells sorted from blood.

The CDR3 loop is CASPGTGIRPDYGYTF. DNA for the CDR3: TGTGCCAGCCCCGGGACAGGGATACGTCCGGACTATGGCTACACCTTC. J is TRBJ1-2 and V is TRBV27, with TRBD1 matching 9 bases. Germline V gene sequence: CDR1 MNHEY, CDR2 SMNVEV (reference sequence). The CDR3 length is 16 residues. Trimming removed 8 bases from V and 3 bases from J; junction bases left unmatched: 13.